This entry lists 21 T cell receptor beta chains sequenced from one sample in a study of blood T cell repertoires in COVID-19 (dated by TCRdb to the early 2020s). The library was generated by the immunoSEQ multiplex PCR assay. The source is immuneACCESS, and TCRdb retained only in-frame sequences with V and J called. Part of the clones is not carried over; for the studies checked, unresolved V genes explain less than half of this, and the remainder is unexplained. This sample holds around 140,000 clones; more than 75% were observed only once. The ten largest clones capture less than 10% of the sample. Sequencing was done on a sample of peripheral blood. These receptor sequences come from a woman between 45 and 65 years old with active or convalescent COVID-19.

This sequence joins TRBV28 and TRBJ2-3; a weak D match, TRBD2 (6 bases). Germline assignment: CDR1 MDHEN and CDR2 SYDVKM. V lost 3 bases and J 8 bases, leaving 18 bases between the germline ends. The CDR3 covers 15 residues. CDR3 protein: CASSLAGTHKGTQYF. CDR3 coding DNA: TGTGCCAGCAGTTTGGCGGGGACCCATAAGGGTACGCAGTATTTT.

The gene calls are TRBV16 and TRBJ1-6; TRBD1 is a possible D gene (6 bases). The germline gives CDR1 KGHSY, CDR2 FQNENV. The CDR3 extends over 15 amino acids. Between the trimmed V and J ends, which lost 6 bases and 8 bases, there was a span of 17 bases. The CDR3 protein is CASRPPQGMDSPLHF. The CDR3 DNA sequence: TGTGCCAGCAGACCGCCACAGGGCATGGATTCACCCCTCCACTTT.

This clone was counted a few times. The chain is built from TRBV2 and TRBJ2-1; D is unclear. The germline V and J ends were trimmed by 2 bases and 8 bases, with 4 bases remaining between them. Germline CDR1 is SNHLY and CDR2 is FYNNEI. The length of the CDR3 is 11 residues. The CDR3: CASSERDEQFF. CDR3 in DNA: TGTGCCAGCAGTGAACGAGATGAGCAGTTCTTC. Full variable domain (rest looked up from reference TRBV2 and TRBJ2-1): EPEVTQTPSHQVTQMGQEVILRCVPISNHLYFYWYRQILGQKVEFLVSFYNNEISEKSEIFDDQFSVERPDGSNFTLKIRSTKLEDSAMYFCASSERDEQFFGPGTRLTVL.

The genes are TRBV23-1 and TRBJ2-1, with TRBD1 matching 8 bases. TRBV23-1 carries the ORF label, with uncertain function. Trimming at V came to 4 bases and at J to 7 bases, leaving 9 bases not matched to a gene. The CDR3 contains 15 residues. This chain's CDR3 is CASSLPPDRANEQFF. The CDR3 DNA sequence: TGCGCCAGCAGTCTCCCCCCGGACAGGGCGAATGAGCAGTTCTTC.

The chain employs TRBV2 and TRBJ1-5; D uncertain. The CDR3 sequence is 15 residues long. Deletions cut 4 bases from V and 6 bases from J, with 16 bases between. CDR1 SNHLY and CDR2 FYNNEI come from the germline V gene. The CDR3 spells CASSGGGRRGQPQHF. The CDR3 DNA follows: TGTGCCAGCAGTGGGGGAGGCCGTCGGGGTCAGCCCCAGCATTTT.

V gene TRBV7-2 combines with J gene TRBJ2-3, with 7 bases lining up with TRBD2. The V and J ends lost 1 base and 1 base, in that order; junction bases with no gene match: 5. CDR1 SGHTA and CDR2 FQGNSA come from the germline V gene. This CDR3 has 16 residues. The CDR3 sequence: CASSLGGSQRTDTQYF. The CDR3 nucleotides read TGTGCCAGCAGCTTAGGCGGGAGTCAACGCACAGATACGCAGTATTTT.

This clone was found once. The chain's CDR3 is CASSEVSNEQFF. As DNA, the CDR3 is TGTGCCAGCAGTGAAGTGTCAAATGAGCAGTTCTTC. The chain is built from TRBV2 and TRBJ2-1; D gene uncertain. Trimming took 1 base from V and 7 from J, leaving 5 bases between them. This CDR3 region has 12 residues. The germline CDR1 and CDR2 sequences are SNHLY and FYNNEI.

The chain recombines TRBV14 with TRBJ2-5; TRBD2 agrees at 12 bases. The trim removed 4 bases at V and 1 base at J, leaving 1 base unmatched. This CDR3 region has 15 residues. CDR1 is SGHDN and CDR2 is FVKESK in the germline V gene. The chain's CDR3 is CASSRTSGAQETQYF. CDR3 nucleotide sequence: TGTGCCAGCAGCCGGACTAGCGGGGCCCAAGAGACCCAGTACTTC.

The chain has TRBV2 and TRBJ2-1, with 8 positions matching TRBD2. Unmatched junction bases numbered 11, after V lost 6 bases and J lost 4 bases. CDR1 is SNHLY, CDR2 FYNNEI, per germline. CDR3 length: 16 amino acids. CDR3 DNA: TGTGCCAGCAGCCCTCGGGGGGGGGCCGAGTACAATGAGCAGTTCTTC. Its translation is CASSPRGGAEYNEQFF.

The chain carries TRBV7-2 and TRBJ1-2, with no clear D. The CDR3 length is 11 residues. V gave up 6 bases and J gave up 4 bases, with 6 bases separating them. Germline lookup yields CDR1 SGHTA and CDR2 FQGNSA. Written as DNA, the CDR3 is TGTGCCAGCAGGGAGGCCTATGGCTACACCTTC. Amino acid sequence: CASREAYGYTF.

The gene calls are TRBV5-6 and TRBJ2-7; 9 bases agree with TRBD1. V shed 4 bases and J 5 bases; nucleotides not matched to a gene: 13. The CDR3 has 16 amino acids. Germline V CDR1 and CDR2: SGHDT, YYEEEE. CDR3 sequence (DNA): TGTGCCAGCAGCCCCTGGACGGGACAGGGAATCCACGAGCAGTACTTC. Translated, it gives CASSPWTGQGIHEQYF.

The genes are TRBV28 and TRBJ2-7; D gene unclear. V dropped 9 bases and J dropped 5 bases, with 14 bases sitting between them. The CDR3 covers 12 residues. From germline, CDR1 is MDHEN and CDR2 SYDVKM. For the CDR3, the DNA is TGTGCCAGTAGCCTTGTCTTCCACGAGCAGTACTTC. This codes for CASSLVFHEQYF.

This rearrangement joins TRBV7-9 to TRBJ1-2; D is ambiguous. The V end lost 2 bases, the J end lost 8 bases, and 12 bases lay between the germline ends. CDR3 length: 13 amino acids. Germline V gives CDR1 SEHNR, CDR2 FQNEAQ (reference sequence). The CDR3 sequence: CASSLYQDYGYTF. The CDR3 DNA is TGTGCCAGCAGCTTATACCAGGATTACGGCTACACCTTC.

This chain uses TRBV5-4 with TRBJ2-7; a weak D match, TRBD2 (5 bases). The V and J ends lost 2 bases and 0 bases respectively, with 12 bases between them. Germline V gene data show CDR1 as SGHNT and CDR2 as YYREEE (reference sequence). The CDR3 contains 15 residues. Here the CDR3 reads CASSFGVGVSYEQYF. The CDR3 DNA reads TGTGCCAGCAGCTTTGGGGTGGGAGTCTCCTACGAGCAGTACTTC.

The chain uses TRBV9 and TRBJ2-1, with 12 bases aligning to TRBD2. The CDR3 length is 17 residues. Germline trimming cut 4 bases from V and 4 bases from J; bases unmatched to any gene: 9. From germline, CDR1 is SGDLS and CDR2 YYNGEE. The CDR3 nucleotides are TGTGCCAGCAGCTCCCTAGCGGGGGGGACTCCTTACAATGAGCAGTTCTTC. It is translated as CASSSLAGGTPYNEQFF.

This clone has only a few counts. The J gene is TRBJ1-1, the V gene TRBV27; D gene unclear. V lost 3 bases, J lost 1 base, and 6 bases lay in between. Per the germline V gene, CDR1 is MNHEY and CDR2 is SMNVEV (reference sequence). This CDR3 region has 13 residues. In DNA form, the CDR3 reads TGTGCCAGCAGTTTGGGCCCGAACACTGAAGCTTTCTTT. Protein: CASSLGPNTEAFF.

This clone has just a few counts. V and J are TRBV9 and TRBJ1-1; 12 bases agree with TRBD1. Germline CDR1 reads SGDLS; CDR2 reads YYNGEE. Trimming at V came to 3 bases and at J to 4 bases, leaving 7 bases not matched to a gene. This CDR3 has 16 amino acids. CDR3 nucleotide sequence: TGTGCCAGCAGCGCCCAAGGGGGACAGGGGGCCACTGAAGCTTTCTTT. It yields the protein CASSAQGGQGATEAFF.

V is TRBV5-1 and J is TRBJ1-1; the D gene is possibly TRBD1 (6 bases). CDR1 and CDR2 from the germline V gene are SGHRS and YFSETQ. Trimming removed 2 bases at V and 3 bases at J, with 11 bases between. CDR3 length: 14 amino acids. CDR3 bases: TGCGCCAGCAGCTTAATTAACAGGGACACTGAAGCTTTCTTT. Protein product: CASSLINRDTEAFF.

The V and J genes are TRBV7-2 and TRBJ1-1; 7 bases fit TRBD1. CDR1 and CDR2 (germline): SGHTA, FQGNSA. This CDR3 contains 13 residues. Losses at the gene ends were 8 bases for V and 4 bases for J; bases not matched to a gene: 7. The CDR3 spells CASGRQGGTEAFF. The CDR3 DNA sequence: TGTGCCAGCGGCAGACAGGGTGGCACTGAAGCTTTCTTT.

The chain has TRBV11-2 and TRBJ2-1; TRBD2 aligns across 9 bases. Germline V gene lookup returns CDR1 SGHAT and CDR2 FQNNGV. This CDR3 has 17 amino acids. Unmatched junction bases numbered 10, after V lost 4 bases and J lost 3 bases. The CDR3 protein is CASSSIAGAVRYNEQFF. CDR3 coding DNA: TGTGCCAGCAGCTCGATAGCGGGAGCAGTACGCTACAATGAGCAGTTCTTC.

Here the CDR3 DNA reads TGTGCCTGGAGCCAGGACAGGGGGAACACTGAAGCTTTCTTT. Translated: CAWSQDRGNTEAFF. The chain combines TRBV30 with TRBJ1-1, with 9 nucleotides matching TRBD1. Trimming at V came to 3 bases and at J to 1 base, leaving 3 bases not matched to a gene. The CDR3 contains 14 residues. Germline CDR1 reads GTSNPN; CDR2 reads SVGIG (reference sequence). The entire variable domain, with the rest obtained from reference TRBV30 and TRBJ1-1, is as follows: SQTIHQWPATLVQPVGSPLSLECTVEGTSNPNLYWYRQAAGRGLQLLFYSVGIGQISSEVPQNLSASRPQDRQFILSSKKLLLSDSGFYLCAWSQDRGNTEAFFGQGTRLTVV.